This TCR beta chain is from a study of T-cell memory formation after mild COVID-19. TCRdb re-called the 5' RACE reads with MiXCR, one entry per CDR3 protein. This repertoire shows 190,000 or so distinct CDR3 sequences, roughly 23% found once; its top ten account for around 23%. General study results and limits: Shrinking CD4+ clones resided mostly in CM and EM, and CD8+ ones in EMRA.

As regards this clonotype: What it binds is unknown.

From germline, CDR1 is GTSNPN and CDR2 SVGIG (reference sequence). The CDR3 extends over 11 amino acids. The V gene lost 6 bases and the J gene lost 3 bases, with 9 bases spanning the gap. The chain joins TRBV30 to TRBJ2-7; D may be TRBD1 (6 bases). Input material: PBMCs or a T cell subset sorted from them (not recorded which). This sequence was found in an adult woman who had mild COVID-19 (a few samples of this study predate the infection). Cell type and time point are not known. This CDR3 is CACLQGYEQYF. The CDR3 DNA sequence: TGTGCCTGTCTACAGGGCTACGAGCAGTACTTC.